This TCR beta chain was identified in a study of response to subunit inactivated influenza vaccine. Broader study findings: The authors put forward the suggestion that each seasonal influenza vaccination may bring in only a limited number of new T cells.

This clonotype was seen many times. The target antigen is unknown. TCRdb passed the RT-PCR reads through MiXCR, listing each CDR3 protein once. The sample holds 490,000 or so distinct CDR3 sequences; 6% to 9% are singletons and the top ten take around 13%. The CDR3 is 15 amino acids. Germline assignment: CDR1 LGHNA and CDR2 YSLEER. V dropped 0 bases and J dropped 1 base, with 8 bases sitting between them. The sequence derives from a man aged 45 to 70 who received an inactivated influenza vaccine. The V and J genes are TRBV4-3 and TRBJ2-3, with D perhaps assigned TRBD1 or TRBD2 (5 bases each). Sample: PBMCs from blood, taken roughly 24 months after vaccination. The CDR3 coding sequence is TGCGCCAGCAGCCAAGATGTGGGGGGCACAGATACGCAGTATTTT. It encodes CASSQDVGGTDTQYF.